This record looks at one TCR beta chain sequence and its context. No antigen is known for it. This CDR3 comprises 16 residues. Germline CDR1 reads KGHDR; CDR2 reads SFDVKD. The ends were cut back, 2 bases at V and 6 bases at J, with 16 bases in the middle. The sample belongs to a study of T cell repertoires in aging, cancer and after chemotherapy. In the study overall: Donors were grouped into six age bands spanning 30 or younger through 70 or older. Regarding the study as a whole: In healthy donors, age-related TCR diversity loss mainly reflected lost richness. Immunological memory after chemotherapy cannot be judged from the repertoire data.

TRB rearrangements spanning V, D and J were amplified using mixed TRB-A/B primers. TCRdb reprocessed the multiplex PCR reads with MiXCR, giving one entry per CDR3 protein. This table holds about 900 distinct CDR3 sequences, approximately 60% found once. The template was genomic DNA from peripheral blood, not RNA. Sequencing was carried out using blood. The chain combines TRBV24-1 with TRBJ2-1; no reliable D call. The TCR was taken from a human donor with a solid tumor. The CDR3 is CATSDSPGRPPNEQFF. CDR3 in DNA: TGTGCCACCAGTGATTCACCCGGACGCCCACCCAATGAGCAGTTCTTC.